This T cell receptor (beta chain) stems from a study of T cells in Graves' hyperthyroidism and ophthalmopathy. Findings and caveats of the study: In the blood, most expanded thyroid clonotypes above 0.001 appeared as well.

Trimming shortened V by 7 bases and J by 8 bases, and 17 bases separated the two germline ends. This CDR3 contains 13 residues. RNA transcripts served as the template for amplifying TCR beta CDR3 regions. First-round RT-PCR targeting the TCR CDR3 was performed with the HTBI primer set. TCRdb ran MiXCR on the multiplex PCR reads and lists one entry per CDR3 protein. The sample contains fewer than 350,000 distinct CDR3 sequences, 13% of which appear only once. Exclusions: uncontrolled infection, other autoimmune disease, pregnancy, lactation. Thyroid ultrasound, orbital computed tomography, clinical symptoms, and serum thyroxine and TRAb underpinned diagnoses. Using 10 ml of fresh peripheral blood, PBMCs were prepared. In this sample, this clonotype turned up many times. Its specificity is not known.

The chain uses TRBV12-3 or TRBV12-4 and TRBJ1-2; D not resolved. The origin of this receptor is a woman aged 30 to 39 with Graves' hyperthyroidism that later progressed to Graves' ophthalmopathy. Sequences were obtained from blood. CDR3 nucleotides: TGTGCCAGCAATCGACGGTCGCCCCTCGGCTACACCTTC. The encoded protein is CASNRRSPLGYTF.